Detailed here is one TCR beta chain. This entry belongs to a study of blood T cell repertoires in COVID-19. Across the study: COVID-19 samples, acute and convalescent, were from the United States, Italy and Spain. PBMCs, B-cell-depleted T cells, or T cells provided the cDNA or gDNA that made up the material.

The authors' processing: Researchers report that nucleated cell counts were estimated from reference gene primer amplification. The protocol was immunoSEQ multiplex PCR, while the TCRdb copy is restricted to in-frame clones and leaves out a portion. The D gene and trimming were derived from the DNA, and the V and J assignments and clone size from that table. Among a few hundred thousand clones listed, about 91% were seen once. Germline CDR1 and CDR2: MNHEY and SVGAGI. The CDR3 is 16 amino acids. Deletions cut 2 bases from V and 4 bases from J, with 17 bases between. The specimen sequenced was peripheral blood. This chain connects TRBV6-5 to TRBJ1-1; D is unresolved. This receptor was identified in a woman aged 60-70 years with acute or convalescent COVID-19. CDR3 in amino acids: CASSYNGRVSGTEAFF. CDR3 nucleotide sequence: TGTGCCAGCAGTTACAACGGGAGGGTTTCCGGCACTGAAGCTTTCTTT.